This T cell receptor beta chain is drawn from a study of blood T cell repertoires in COVID-19. At the level of the study: Samples representing acute and convalescent COVID-19 were sourced from the United States, Italy and Spain. The cDNA or gDNA used as material had been derived from T cells, B-cell-depleted T cells, or PBMCs.

Patients in Seattle were enrolled during active infection, then followed longitudinally. Trimming removed 1 base at V and 0 bases at J, with 11 bases between. This CDR3 contains 16 residues. The germline CDR1 and CDR2 sequences are SGHKS and YYEKEE (reference sequence). In the authors' workflow: For nucleated cells, counts were estimated from reference gene primer amplification. Produced via immunoSEQ multiplex PCR; TCRdb's table is partial and in-frame only. That table is the source of V, J and clone size, and D and trimming were worked out from the DNA. The sample shows over 250,000 clones, more than 80% of them seen only once.

Sequencing used peripheral blood. The chain employs TRBV5-5 and TRBJ1-3; D remains ambiguous. The source of this sequence is a woman aged 50 to 65 with COVID-19, enrolled during active disease. CDR3 nucleotide sequence: TGTGCCAGCAGCTTGTTGCCGGCTAGCTCTGGAAACACCATATATTTT. Residues: CASSLLPASSGNTIYF. Complete variable domain (other parts from reference TRBV5-5 and TRBJ1-3): DAGVTQSPTHLIKTRGQQVTLRCSPISGHKSVSWYQQVLGQGPQFIFQYYEKEERGRGNFPDRFSARQFPNYSSELNVNALLLGDSALYLCASSLLPASSGNTIYFGEGSWLTVV.